The rows below give T cell receptor beta chains drawn from one sample of a study of cytomegalovirus exposure and HLA in healthy donors. The repertoire was sequenced with immunoSEQ multiplex PCR; TCRdb's copy has only in-frame clones and lacks some. This table has about 150,000 clones, over 65% appearing once. The sequenced sample was PBMCs. The receptor set was obtained from a woman in her forties in good health and CMV-seronegative. CDR3s include the opening cysteine and the closing phenylalanine or tryptophan. The D gene is left open where the match is weak. The size field is filled for only some rows; it gives once, few, many or a size class.

J	size	V	D	DNA	CDR3
TRBJ1-1	-	TRBV7-9	-	TGTGCCAGCAGCTTAAAGTGGGCAGGGAAGACTGAAGCTTTCTTT	CASSLKWAGKTEAFF
TRBJ1-1	once	TRBV6-6	-	TGTGCCAGCAGCCAAATCCGGAGCGCTGAAGCTTTCTTT	CASSQIRSAEAFF
TRBJ1-5	-	TRBV10-2	-	TGCGCCAGCAGTGGCGGGGGCGCTCAGAATAGCAATCAGCCCCAGCATTTT	CASSGGGAQNSNQPQHF
TRBJ2-7	-	TRBV7-9	TRBD2	TGTGCCAGCAGCGGAGGACTAGGTCACTCCTACGAGCAGTACTTC	CASSGGLGHSYEQYF
TRBJ2-7	-	TRBV6-5	-	TGTGCCACCAGGTACTCGGTACAGAGCTCCTACGAGCAGTACTTC	CATRYSVQSSYEQYF
TRBJ2-3	-	TRBV6-5	TRBD2	TGTGCCAGCAGTCCCCGACTAGCGCCGGAAGGTACGCAGTATTTT	CASSPRLAPEGTQYF
TRBJ2-7	-	TRBV29-1	TRBD2	TGCAGCGTTGGGCGGTCTCTAGCGGGGCCGGACGAGCAGTACTTC	CSVGRSLAGPDEQYF
TRBJ1-2	few	TRBV5-1	-	TGCGCCAGCAGCTTAACAGGGCCCAACTATGGCTACACCTTC	CASSLTGPNYGYTF
TRBJ2-7	few	TRBV25-1	-	TGTGCCAGCAGTGAATACGGCGGATTCTACGAGCAGTACTTC	CASSEYGGFYEQYF
TRBJ1-2	-	TRBV29-1	TRBD1	TGCAGCGTTGCCTCTCGTGGGACAGCTAGAAACTATGGCTACACCTTC	CSVASRGTARNYGYTF
TRBJ1-1	few	TRBV28	-	TGTGCCAGCAGTAGTACAGGGTGGGGGACTGAAGCTTTCTTT	CASSSTGWGTEAFF
TRBJ1-5	-	TRBV6-5	-	TGTGCCAGCAGAGCCGGCAATCAGCCCCAGCATTTT	CASRAGNQPQHF
TRBJ2-3	-	TRBV29-1	TRBD1	TGCAGCGTAGCCACCGGGACAGGCACAGATACGCAGTATTTT	CSVATGTGTDTQYF
TRBJ1-4	-	TRBV2	-	TGTGCCAGCAGTGACAAGCGGGGACATAATGAAAAACTGTTTTTT	CASSDKRGHNEKLFF
TRBJ2-2	-	TRBV19	TRBD2	TGTGCCAGTAGTAAGCGGGGGGGCCTCGGGGAGCTGTTTTTT	CASSKRGGLGELFF
TRBJ2-7	once	TRBV7-3	TRBD1	TGTGCCAGCAGCTCCCTTACGGACAGGGGGCTCGACGAGCAGTACTTC	CASSSLTDRGLDEQYF
TRBJ2-3	-	TRBV2	TRBD1	TGTGCCAGCAGTCAACAGGGGGCACAAGATACGCAGTATTTT	CASSQQGAQDTQYF
TRBJ2-2	-	TRBV5-1	-	TGCGCCAGCAGCTTGGCTGAGACAGGGAACACCGGGGAGCTGTTTTTT	CASSLAETGNTGELFF
TRBJ1-1	-	TRBV28	-	TGTGCCAGCACCCGGAAGGGGGAAGCTTTCTTT	CASTRKGEAFF
TRBJ2-1	once	TRBV19	TRBD2	TGTGCCAGTAGTACCCATAGAGCGGGGAAGGGGCATGAGCAGTTCTTC	CASSTHRAGKGHEQFF
TRBJ1-1	once	TRBV5-1	-	TGCGCCAGCAGCTCAACCGGGACAACGAGGGACACTGAAGCTTTCTTT	CASSSTGTTRDTEAFF
TRBJ1-6	-	TRBV4-2	-	TGTGCCAGCAGCCAATTAGGGGGTTCACCCCTCCACTTT	CASSQLGGSPLHF
TRBJ1-2	-	TRBV28	-	TGTGCCAGCAGGCTTGGGGGGTTCTATGGCTACACCTTC	CASRLGGFYGYTF
TRBJ2-7	-	TRBV6-1	-	TGTGCCAGCAGTCGAGACAGGAGACCATCCTACGAGCAGTACTTC	CASSRDRRPSYEQYF
TRBJ2-3	-	TRBV28	-	TGTGCCAGCAGTTGGGGTTGGGTCCCCACAAGGGGAACTGGCACAGATACGCAGTATTTT	CASSWGWVPTRGTGTDTQYF
TRBJ2-5	few	TRBV19	-	TGTGCCAGCGGCCGGCCAGGACAAGAGACCCAGTACTTC	CASGRPGQETQYF
TRBJ2-2	-	TRBV7-9	-	TGTGCCAGCAGCAGGGGGTCTAACACCGGGGAGCTGTTTTTT	CASSRGSNTGELFF
TRBJ1-2	-	TRBV27	TRBD1	TGTGCCAGCAGTCTACGGACAGGGGCCAAGGGCTACACCTTC	CASSLRTGAKGYTF
TRBJ2-5	-	TRBV5-1	-	TGCGCCAGCAGCGGAGACGGGAAAGAGACCCAGTACTTC	CASSGDGKETQYF
TRBJ1-3	-	TRBV28	-	TGTGCCAGCAGTTTACGGGGTTGGAGCTTGTACTCTGGAAACACCATATATTTT	CASSLRGWSLYSGNTIYF
TRBJ1-1	-	TRBV6-6	-	TGTGCCAGCAGTTACGAGGCAGCTTCGAACACTGAAGCTTTCTTT	CASSYEAASNTEAFF
TRBJ1-4	-	TRBV2	-	TGTGCCAGCAGGCGACAGAGTAATGAAAAACTGTTTTTT	CASRRQSNEKLFF
TRBJ2-7	-	TRBV7-3	TRBD1	TGTGCCAGCAGCTCGCAACAGGGGTACGAGCAGTACTTC	CASSSQQGYEQYF
TRBJ2-2	-	TRBV6-5	TRBD1	TGTGCCAGCAGCCGACCAGGGGGCACCGGGGAGCTGTTTTTT	CASSRPGGTGELFF
TRBJ2-3	-	TRBV9	TRBD1	TGTGCCAGCAGCGTAGGGGTAGGGGGCTCTCGCACAGATACGCAGTATTTT	CASSVGVGGSRTDTQYF
TRBJ1-1	-	TRBV18	TRBD1	TGTGCCAGCTCACCACCGGGACAGGGAAACACTGAAGCTTTCTTT	CASSPPGQGNTEAFF
TRBJ1-5	-	TRBV19	TRBD1	TGTGCCAGTAGGAACGACAGGGTTCAGCCCCAGCATTTT	CASRNDRVQPQHF
TRBJ2-2	few	TRBV6-1	TRBD2	TGTGCCAGCAGTGTTCAGACTAGCGGCACCGGGGAGCTGTTTTTT	CASSVQTSGTGELFF
TRBJ2-7	-	TRBV2	TRBD2	TGTGCCAGCAGTGAGCCTAGCGGGGGGCCTAGCTCCTACGAGCAGTACTTC	CASSEPSGGPSSYEQYF
TRBJ2-3	-	TRBV5-4	TRBD2	TGTGCCAGCAGCTGGGGAGGGAGACTCGGGACGGATACGCAGTATTTT	CASSWGGRLGTDTQYF
TRBJ2-1	-	TRBV7-9	TRBD2	TGTGCCAGCAGCCCGACCGGACGGGGGGGGGCCTACAATGAGCAGTTCTTC	CASSPTGRGGAYNEQFF
TRBJ1-2	-	TRBV5-8	TRBD1	TGTGCCAGCAGCAAGGGGACAGGACCTTATGGCTACACCTTC	CASSKGTGPYGYTF
TRBJ1-4	-	TRBV7-2	-	TGTGCCAGCAGCTTAGCTCGGGAAAGAGGAGAAAAACTGTTTTTT	CASSLARERGEKLFF
TRBJ2-3	-	TRBV29-1	TRBD2	TGCAGCGTTTCCACGGGGAGGGGAGATACGCAGTATTTT	CSVSTGRGDTQYF
TRBJ1-4	-	TRBV18	TRBD1	TGTGCCAGCTCACCTTACGGGACAGGGGGGTCTGCAACTAATGAAAAACTGTTTTTT	CASSPYGTGGSATNEKLFF
TRBJ1-5	few	TRBV7-2	-	TGTGCCAGCAGCTCTGGACAGCCGGGGCAGCCCCAGCATTTT	CASSSGQPGQPQHF
TRBJ2-3	-	TRBV29-1	-	TGCAGCGTTGAACCTACCACAGATACGCAGTATTTT	CSVEPTTDTQYF
TRBJ1-1	-	TRBV7-9	-	TGTGCCAGCAGCTTAATACAGGGCACTGAAGCTTTCTTT	CASSLIQGTEAFF
TRBJ1-4	few	TRBV4-2	-	TGTGCCAGCAGCCGTTCAGGCAGGGAAGGGAAAAAACTGTTTTTT	CASSRSGREGKKLFF
TRBJ2-5	-	TRBV5-1	TRBD2	TGCGCCAGCAGCTTGGGGGGACTAGCGGGGGGACAACAAGAGACCCAGTACTTC	CASSLGGLAGGQQETQYF
TRBJ1-1	-	TRBV4-1	-	TGCGCCAGCAGCCCGTGGGGCGGCCTGGGTGTCACTGAAGCTTTCTTT	CASSPWGGLGVTEAFF
TRBJ1-1	-	TRBV7-9	TRBD1	TGTGCCAGCAGCTTAGCCCTCCACAGGGGGAACACTGAAGCTTTCTTT	CASSLALHRGNTEAFF
TRBJ1-1	-	TRBV7-9	TRBD1	TGTGCCAGCAGCTTAAGGCAGGGGGTCATGAACACTGAAGCTTTCTTT	CASSLRQGVMNTEAFF
TRBJ2-2	once	TRBV4-1	TRBD1	TGCGCCAGCAGCCCAAGGGACAGGCAAACGAACACCGGGGAGCTGTTTTTT	CASSPRDRQTNTGELFF
TRBJ2-5	few	TRBV18	-	TGTGCCAGCTCACCACCCGGGCAAGAGACCCAGTACTTC	CASSPPGQETQYF
TRBJ1-1	once	TRBV5-1	-	TGCGCCAGCAGACACAATCGACAGATGAACACTGAAGCTTTCTTT	CASRHNRQMNTEAFF